This T cell receptor beta chain came from a study of blood T cell repertoires in COVID-19. Whole-study context: Sites across the United States, Italy and Spain contributed samples from acute and convalescent COVID-19. PBMCs, B-cell-depleted T cells, or T cells provided the cDNA or gDNA that made up the material.

Trimming cost V 7 bases and J 6 bases; bases outside gene matches: 7. Germline-derived CDR1 and CDR2 are LGHDT and YNNKEL (reference sequence). This CDR3 has 13 residues. Using immunoSEQ multiplex PCR, the repertoire was profiled, and TCRdb retains in-frame clones only, with some absent. The table records about 260,000 clones, about 84% of them present only once. Participant age was roughly 18 to 90 years, and participants resided in 24 US areas. Resolution of symptoms, clearance, or two negative PCRs was present in recovered Cohort 3 donors. The receptor comes from a woman aged 45 to 65 who had recovered from COVID-19. The rearrangement joins TRBV3-1 (or the pseudogene TRBV3-2) to TRBJ1-2; the match to TRBD1 covers 8 bases. Specimen: PBMCs or T cells enriched from blood (not recorded which). In DNA, the CDR3 is TGTGCCAGCACTAGACAGGGGCGCGATGGCTACACCTTC. It translates to CASTRQGRDGYTF.